The TCR beta chain under discussion was sequenced for a study of blood T cell repertoires in COVID-19. The study recruited people aged roughly 18 to 89 years across about 25 US areas. Cohorts were determined from participant-reported clinical history. In the study's own analysis: How many nucleated cells were present was estimated from reference gene primer amplification. Using immunoSEQ multiplex PCR, the repertoire was profiled, and TCRdb retains in-frame clones only, with some absent. V and J calls and clone size are copied from that table; D and trimming were computed from the DNA. The profile covers 150,000 or so clones, with over 80% appearing a single time and 10% to 15% taken by the ten largest. Trimming shortened V by 0 bases and J by 7 bases, and 7 bases separated the two germline ends. There are 13 residues in the CDR3. CDR1 is SGHAT, CDR2 FQNNGV, per germline.

The rearrangement joins TRBV11-2 to TRBJ1-5; D may be TRBD1 (5 bases). This receptor was taken from a woman aged 55-69 years who had recovered from COVID-19. The specimen sequenced was PBMCs or T cells enriched from blood (not recorded which). The CDR3 bases are TGTGCCAGCAGCTTAGACAGGGCCCAGCCCCAGCATTTT. Translated: CASSLDRAQPQHF.